Each of the 21 T cell receptor beta chains below was sequenced from the same sample in a study of a mutant IDH1 vaccine in newly diagnosed glioma. Using immunoSEQ multiplex PCR, the repertoire was profiled, and TCRdb retains in-frame clones only, with some absent. The sample consists of around 16,000 clones, about 95% of them appearing once. Time point: baseline, week 1 (first vaccination visit). Treatment noted: pre-vaccination baseline after standard-of-care therapy. Sequenced material: peripheral blood mononuclear cells (PBMCs), taken from a glioma patient treated with radiotherapy, temozolomide or both. Receptors originate from a woman aged 18-29 years with glioma. Some clones in this sample may be carry-over from other donors' samples.

This clone was counted a single time. The genes are TRBV29-1 and TRBJ2-3, with 7 nucleotides matching TRBD2. The V gene end was trimmed by 0 bases and the J gene end by 14 bases; junction bases not matched to a gene: 5. CDR3 length equals 11 residues. Germline lookup yields CDR1 SQVTM and CDR2 ANQGSEA. Here the CDR3 reads CSVEEEAGPYF. CDR3 in DNA: TGCAGCGTTGAAGAGGAAGCGGGACCGTATTTT.

This rearrangement joins TRBV12-5 to TRBJ1-2; TRBD1 matches 10 bases. From germline, CDR1 is LGHNT and CDR2 FRNRAP. CDR3 length equals 17 residues. Trimming at V came to 1 base and at J to 2 bases, leaving 7 bases not matched to a gene. The CDR3 spells CASGLGTGQGGNYGYTF. The CDR3 nucleotides read TGTGCTAGTGGTTTGGGAACTGGACAGGGGGGGAACTATGGCTACACCTTC.

J is TRBJ1-2 and V is TRBV6-1; D call uncertain. There are 13 residues in the CDR3. Between the trimmed V and J ends, which lost 9 bases and 8 bases, there was a span of 19 bases. CDR1 and CDR2 (germline): MNHNS, SASEGT. In DNA, the CDR3 is TGTGCCAGTTTCGCCACATCCAGTAGAGGCTACACCTTC. Translation gives CASFATSSRGYTF.

V gene TRBV10-3 combines with J gene TRBJ2-7, with D possibly matching TRBD1 (5 bases). The CDR3 length is 12 residues. Germline assignment: CDR1 ENHRY and CDR2 SYGVKD. The ends were cut back, 6 bases at V and 5 bases at J, with 11 bases in the middle. CDR3 residues: CAISASRDEQYF. The CDR3 nucleotides are TGTGCCATCAGCGCCTCCAGGGACGAGCAGTACTTC.

This chain joins TRBV14 and TRBJ2-7, with 7 bases lining up with TRBD1. V was clipped by 4 bases and J by 3 bases; unmatched bases: 3. The CDR3 sequence is 13 residues long. CDR1 SGHDN and CDR2 FVKESK come from the germline V gene. The CDR3 DNA reads as TGTGCCAGCAGCCCGACAGGGAGCTACGAGCAGTACTTC. Amino acids: CASSPTGSYEQYF.

This clone was picked up one time. This CDR3 is CASSLDWGAWGAFF. CDR3 bases: TGCGCCAGCAGCCTCGACTGGGGGGCCTGGGGAGCTTTCTTT. The rearrangement uses TRBV4-1 and TRBJ1-1, with D possibly being TRBD1 (6 bases). The CDR3 totals 14 residues. Trimming cost V 4 bases and J 10 bases, with 19 bases left between them. Germline lookup yields CDR1 MGHRA and CDR2 YSYEKL.

The chain employs TRBV18 and TRBJ1-3; D is perhaps TRBD1 (6 bases). The germline V gene has CDR1 KGHSH and CDR2 LQKENI. V shed 6 bases and J shed 0 bases, with 12 bases lying between them. The CDR3 spans 15 residues. In DNA, the CDR3 is TGTGCCAGCTCTTTAGGGGGGAGCTCTGGAAACACCATATATTTT. Its protein product is CASSLGGSSGNTIYF.

The rearrangement uses TRBV2 and TRBJ2-5, with D hard to call. Germline values: CDR1 SNHLY, CDR2 FYNNEI. The V end lost 7 bases, the J end lost 0 bases, and 6 bases lay between the germline ends. The CDR3 sequence is 12 residues long. The CDR3 DNA sequence: TGTGCCAGCACCACCGACCAAGAGACCCAGTACTTC. The encoded protein is CASTTDQETQYF. Drawing the rest from reference TRBV2 and TRBJ2-5, the complete variable domain is EPEVTQTPSHQVTQMGQEVILRCVPISNHLYFYWYRQILGQKVEFLVSFYNNEISEKSEIFDDQFSVERPDGSNFTLKIRSTKLEDSAMYFCASTTDQETQYFGPGTRLLVL.

This rearrangement joins TRBV14 to TRBJ2-6; D might be TRBD2 (6 bases). CDR1 is SGHDN, CDR2 FVKESK, per germline. The CDR3 extends over 18 amino acids. The V gene lost 3 bases and the J gene lost 4 bases, with 19 bases spanning the gap. CDR3 amino acids: CASSQGGTASTGANVLTF. CDR3 DNA sequence: TGTGCCAGCAGCCAGGGGGGAACAGCGTCAACCGGGGCCAACGTCCTGACTTTC. Full variable domain (rest looked up from reference TRBV14 and TRBJ2-6): EAGVTQFPSHSVIEKGQTVTLRCDPISGHDNLYWYRRVMGKEIKFLLHFVKESKQDESGMPNNRFLAERTGGTYSTLKVQPAELEDSGVYFCASSQGGTASTGANVLTFGAGSRLTVL.

This sequence joins TRBV13 and TRBJ2-2; D unresolved. Germline loops: CDR1 PRHDT, CDR2 FYEKMQ (reference sequence). This CDR3 contains 14 residues. The V gene lost 2 bases and the J gene lost 3 bases, with 7 bases spanning the gap. This CDR3 reads CASSLYAYTGELFF. CDR3 DNA: TGTGCCAGCAGCTTATATGCATACACCGGGGAGCTGTTTTTT.

J is TRBJ2-3 and V is TRBV25-1; 10 nucleotides agree with TRBD1. The CDR3 has 16 amino acids. The V gene's germline CDR1 is MGHDK and CDR2 SYGVNS. V shed 3 bases and J 2 bases; nucleotides not matched to a gene: 5. CDR3 loop: CASSDSGTGDTDTQYF. Here the CDR3 DNA reads TGTGCCAGCAGTGATTCCGGGACAGGGGACACAGATACGCAGTATTTT.

The V gene is TRBV28, the J gene TRBJ2-7; possible D gene TRBD1, 7 bases. From germline, CDR1 is MDHEN and CDR2 SYDVKM. Trimming removed 4 bases at V and 1 base at J, with 26 bases between. The CDR3 totals 19 residues. CDR3 DNA sequence: TGTGCCAGCAGTTCCCCCTCCGGGACAGTGGTCGCGGGGTCCTACGAGCAGTACTTC. This gives the protein CASSSPSGTVVAGSYEQYF.

The chain joins TRBV28 to TRBJ2-1, with 8 positions matching TRBD1. Germline CDR1 and CDR2: MDHEN and SYDVKM. V was clipped by 6 bases and J by 15 bases; unmatched bases: 10. The CDR3 is 12 amino acids. The CDR3 here is CASSRTGSHGFF. The CDR3 DNA reads TGTGCCAGCAGCAGGACAGGGAGCCATGGGTTCTTC.

The rearrangement uses TRBV12-5 and TRBJ2-3; 12 positions agree with TRBD2. CDR1 is LGHNT, CDR2 FRNRAP, per germline. This CDR3 is 17 amino acids long. V lost 1 base to trimming and J lost 3 bases; unmatched junction nucleotides: 5. CDR3 DNA sequence: TGTGCTAGTGGTTTGGGAACTAGCGGGGGGCCAACAGATACGCAGTATTTT. The encoded protein is CASGLGTSGGPTDTQYF. The variable domain in full, with the rest retrieved from reference TRBV12-5 and TRBJ2-3, is DARVTQTPRHKVTEMGQEVTMRCQPILGHNTVFWYRQTMMQGLELLAYFRNRAPLDDSGMPKDRFSAEMPDATLATLKIQPSEPRDSAVYFCASGLGTSGGPTDTQYFGPGTRLTVL.

The rearrangement uses TRBV29-1 and TRBJ1-1; possible D gene TRBD1, 5 bases. The ends were cut back, 5 bases at V and 5 bases at J, with 12 bases in the middle. This CDR3 has 12 residues. The germline V gene has CDR1 SQVTM and CDR2 ANQGSEA. The CDR3 region has the DNA TGCAGCGTTTCATCGGGGCCGACTGAAGCTTTCTTT. Translated: CSVSSGPTEAFF. The variable domain in full, completed from reference TRBV29-1 and TRBJ1-1, reads SAVISQKPSRDICQRGTSLTIQCQVDSQVTMMFWYRQQPGQSLTLIATANQGSEATYESGFVIDKFPISRPNLTFSTLTVSNMSPEDSSIYLCSVSSGPTEAFFGQGTRLTVV.

The V and J genes are TRBV4-3 and TRBJ2-6; possible D gene TRBD2, 5 bases. The V end lost 0 bases, the J end lost 0 bases, and 15 bases lay between the germline ends. The length of the CDR3 is 19 residues. Looked up from germline, CDR1 is LGHNA and CDR2 is YSLEER. CDR3 in DNA: TGCGCCAGCAGCCAAGATGTTCCAGGAGGAGGCTCTGGGGCCAACGTCCTGACTTTC. Translated: CASSQDVPGGGSGANVLTF.

Turning to this clone: Different DNA sequences within this sample yield the same CDR3. This chain connects TRBV7-6 to TRBJ2-3; D gene ambiguous. This CDR3 is built from 12 residues. V lost 5 bases and J lost 0, with 3 bases in between. Germline-derived CDR1 and CDR2 are SGHVS and FNYEAQ. CDR3 bases: TGTGCCAGCAGCCCTAGCACAGATACGCAGTATTTT. It codes for CASSPSTDTQYF.

The V call is TRBV2, the J call TRBJ2-2; 9 nucleotides line up with TRBD2. The CDR3 sequence is 16 residues long. Trimming took 3 bases from V and 5 from J; bases not matched to a gene: 7. Germline V gives CDR1 SNHLY, CDR2 FYNNEI. CDR3 region: CASSDLAGRATGELFF. In DNA, the CDR3 is TGTGCCAGCAGTGATCTAGCGGGGAGGGCGACCGGGGAGCTGTTTTTT.

The gene calls are TRBV27 and TRBJ2-7; 10 bases map to TRBD1. The V and J ends lost 5 bases and 2 bases, in that order; junction bases with no gene match: 3. This CDR3 contains 14 residues. Germline CDR1 and CDR2: MNHEY and SMNVEV (reference sequence). CDR3 DNA: TGTGCCAGCAGTGCCGGACAGGGGGCCTACGAGCAGTACTTC. It yields the protein CASSAGQGAYEQYF.

The chain employs TRBV28 and TRBJ2-3; 7 bases fit TRBD1. CDR3 length: 12 amino acids. The V segment lost 6 bases and the J segment 6 bases; nucleotides outside the gene matches: 3. Germline assignment: CDR1 MDHEN and CDR2 SYDVKM. Written as DNA, the CDR3 is TGTGCCAGCAGACTAGGGGGCGATACGCAGTATTTT. This encodes CASRLGGDTQYF.

This chain links TRBV28 with TRBJ2-1; D gene unclear. This CDR3 has 14 amino acids. Germline V CDR1 and CDR2: MDHEN, SYDVKM. Trimming took off 3 bases at V and 5 bases at J, with 11 bases between the two ends. CDR3 in amino acids: CASSFRRGNNEQFF. The CDR3 bases are TGTGCCAGCAGTTTCCGTCGCGGAAACAATGAGCAGTTCTTC.